This TCR beta chain was obtained from a study of T-cell reconstitution after alpha-beta-depleted transplantation in children. Overall study findings and caveats: For some patients, TCRbeta diversity was high at day 60 because of recipient T cells and thymic progenitors that survived. Approximately two months post-transplant, alpha-beta T cells reportedly originated from several hundred expanded graft clones. Once a year had passed after transplant, T-cell counts and diversity came mostly from newly produced T cells.

The CDR3 is made up of 16 amino acids. V was pared by 2 bases and J by 2 bases, with 2 bases of the junction left unmatched. This clonotype has just a few counts. Antigen: not known. Unique molecular identifiers were used to barcode this TCRbeta library. TCRdb fed the PCR reads into MiXCR, producing one record per CDR3 protein. The sample lists fewer than 750,000 distinct CDR3 sequences; 20% to 30% were seen once. The chain recombines TRBV12-3 or TRBV12-4 with TRBJ2-1, with 11 bases matching TRBD2. The origin of this receptor is a boy in the first two years of life with Wiskott-Aldrich syndrome, due to receive a stem cell transplant. The sample here was PBMCs, taken before TCRalphabeta/CD19-depleted stem cell transplant. The DNA for the CDR3 is TGTGCCAGCAGTTTACTACTAGCGGGGGCCTACAATGAGCAGTTCTTC. Protein: CASSLLLAGAYNEQFF.